One TCR beta chain is described in this entry. As yet, its antigen is unknown. The TCR alpha and TCR beta cDNA libraries, bearing sample barcodes and UMIs, were generated by 5'RACE using constant-segment primers. TCRdb re-called the 5' RACE reads through MiXCR, storing one row per CDR3 protein. The sample gives about 200,000 distinct CDR3 sequences, approximately 10% of which show up once; 3% to 4% is in the top ten. The source of the sample is a study of T-cell memory formation after mild COVID-19. The CDR3 totals 17 residues. Trimming took 4 bases from V and 3 from J, leaving 18 bases between them. CDR1 and CDR2 (germline): KGHDR, SFDVKD. Study outcomes and limitations: Pre-infection memory held some responding clones, suggesting pre-existing cross-reactive T cells responded. Clones shrinking between day 15 and 85 showed a balanced CD4/CD8 split, and those that grew later tilted toward CD4+.

Sequences were obtained from PBMCs or a T cell subset sorted from them (not recorded which). The rearrangement uses TRBV24-1 and TRBJ2-1, with D possibly being TRBD1 (5 bases). The TCR comes from a man between 18 and 35 years old who had mild COVID-19 (a few samples of this study predate the infection). Cell type and time point are not known. The CDR3 sequence: CATSDPVEGASYNEQFF. The CDR3 DNA follows: TGTGCCACCAGTGACCCGGTTGAAGGGGCAAGCTACAATGAGCAGTTCTTC.